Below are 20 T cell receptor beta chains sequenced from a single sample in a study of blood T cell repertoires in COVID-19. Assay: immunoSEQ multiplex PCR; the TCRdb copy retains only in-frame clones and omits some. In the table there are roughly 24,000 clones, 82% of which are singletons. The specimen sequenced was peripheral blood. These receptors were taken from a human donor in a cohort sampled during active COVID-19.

The CDR3 here is CASSQDRGHGYTF. In DNA form, the CDR3 reads TGTGCCAGCAGCCAAGACAGGGGGCATGGCTACACCTTC. The chain recombines TRBV7-3 with TRBJ1-2; 10 nucleotides line up with TRBD1. The germline CDR1 and CDR2 sequences are SGHTA and FQGTGA. The trim removed 5 bases at V and 6 bases at J, leaving 3 bases unmatched. This CDR3 comprises 13 residues.

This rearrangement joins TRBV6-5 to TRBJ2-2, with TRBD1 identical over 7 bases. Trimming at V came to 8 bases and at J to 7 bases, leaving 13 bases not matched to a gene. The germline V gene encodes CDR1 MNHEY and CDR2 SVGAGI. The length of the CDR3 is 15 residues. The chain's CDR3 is CASLRRAGGVGELFF. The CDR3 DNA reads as TGTGCCAGCCTCCGGCGCGCAGGGGGAGTCGGGGAGCTGTTTTTT.

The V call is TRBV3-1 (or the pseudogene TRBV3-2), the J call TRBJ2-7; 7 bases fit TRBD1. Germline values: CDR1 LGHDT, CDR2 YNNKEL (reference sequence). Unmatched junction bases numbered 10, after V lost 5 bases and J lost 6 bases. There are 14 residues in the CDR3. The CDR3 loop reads CASSEGQPYGEQYF. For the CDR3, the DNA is TGTGCCAGCAGCGAGGGACAGCCCTACGGCGAGCAGTACTTC.

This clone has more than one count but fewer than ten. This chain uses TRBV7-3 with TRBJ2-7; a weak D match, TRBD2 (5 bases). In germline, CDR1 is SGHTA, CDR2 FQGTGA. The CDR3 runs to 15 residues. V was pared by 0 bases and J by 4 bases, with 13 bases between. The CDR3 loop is CASSLTASKSYEQYF. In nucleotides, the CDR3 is TGTGCCAGCAGCTTAACGGCTAGCAAGTCTTACGAGCAGTACTTC.

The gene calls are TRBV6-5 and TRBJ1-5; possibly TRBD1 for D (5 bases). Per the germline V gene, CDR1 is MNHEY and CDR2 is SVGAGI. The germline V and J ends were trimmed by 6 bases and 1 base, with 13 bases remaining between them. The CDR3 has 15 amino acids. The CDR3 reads CASRTGGVSNQPQHF. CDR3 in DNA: TGTGCCAGCAGAACCGGGGGGGTCAGCAATCAGCCCCAGCATTTT.

The CDR3, as DNA: TGCGCCAGCAGCTCCCGCGGCCAGACCCCTTTCTTT. Translated, it gives CASSSRGQTPFF. The V gene is TRBV5-1, the J gene TRBJ1-1; D gene unclear. The germline V gene encodes CDR1 SGHRS and CDR2 YFSETQ. The CDR3 sequence is 12 residues long. V gave up 3 bases and J gave up 12 bases, with 15 bases separating them.

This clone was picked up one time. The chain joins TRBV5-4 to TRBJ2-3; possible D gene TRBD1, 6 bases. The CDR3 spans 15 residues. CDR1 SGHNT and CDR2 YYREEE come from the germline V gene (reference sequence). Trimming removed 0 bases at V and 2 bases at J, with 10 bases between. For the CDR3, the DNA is TGTGCCAGCAGCTTGGAACAGGGCTACACAGATACGCAGTATTTT. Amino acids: CASSLEQGYTDTQYF. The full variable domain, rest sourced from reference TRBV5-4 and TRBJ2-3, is ETGVTQSPTHLIKTRGQQVTLRCSSQSGHNTVSWYQQALGQGPQFIFQYYREEENGRGNFPPRFSGLQFPNYSSELNVNALELDDSALYLCASSLEQGYTDTQYFGPGTRLTVL.

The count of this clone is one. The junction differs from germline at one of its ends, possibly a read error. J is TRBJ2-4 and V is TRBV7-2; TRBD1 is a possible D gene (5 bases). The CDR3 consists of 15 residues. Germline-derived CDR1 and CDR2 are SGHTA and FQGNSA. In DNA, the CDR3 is TGTGCCAGCAGCTTAGCTAGGGGTGACAAAGACATTCAGTACTTC. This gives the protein CASSLARGDKDIQYF.

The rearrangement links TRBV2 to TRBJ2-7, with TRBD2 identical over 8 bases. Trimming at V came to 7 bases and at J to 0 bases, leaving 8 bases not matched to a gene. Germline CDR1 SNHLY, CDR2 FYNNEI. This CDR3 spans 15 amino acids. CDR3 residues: CASTRGGSFSYEQYF. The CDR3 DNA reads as TGTGCCAGCACCCGGGGGGGGTCGTTCTCCTACGAGCAGTACTTC.

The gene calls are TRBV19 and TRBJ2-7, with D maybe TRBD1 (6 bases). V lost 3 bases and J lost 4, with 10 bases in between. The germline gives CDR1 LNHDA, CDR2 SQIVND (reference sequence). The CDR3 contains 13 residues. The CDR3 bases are TGTGCCAGTAGTATTCTACAGGGTTACGAGCAGTACTTC. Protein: CASSILQGYEQYF.

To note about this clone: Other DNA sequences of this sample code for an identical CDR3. CDR3 amino acids: CASSPGNEAFF. As DNA, the CDR3 is TGTGCCAGCAGCCCTGGCAATGAAGCTTTCTTT. The chain recombines TRBV6-6 with TRBJ1-1, with D hard to call. From germline, CDR1 is MNHNY and CDR2 SVGAGI (reference sequence). V was clipped by 6 bases and J by 7 bases, with 9 bases between them. The CDR3 is 11 amino acids.

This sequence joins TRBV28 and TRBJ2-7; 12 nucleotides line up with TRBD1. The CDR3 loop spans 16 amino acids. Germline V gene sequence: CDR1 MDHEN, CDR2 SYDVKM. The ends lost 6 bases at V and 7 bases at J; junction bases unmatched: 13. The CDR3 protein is CASRDPGTGGQGEQYF. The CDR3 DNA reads TGTGCCAGCAGAGACCCCGGGACAGGGGGCCAGGGGGAGCAGTACTTC.

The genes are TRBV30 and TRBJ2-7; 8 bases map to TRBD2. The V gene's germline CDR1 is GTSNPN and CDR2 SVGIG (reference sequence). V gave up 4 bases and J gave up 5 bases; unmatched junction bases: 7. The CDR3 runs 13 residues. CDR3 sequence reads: CAWTPGGLNEQYF. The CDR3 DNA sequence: TGTGCCTGGACCCCGGGGGGGCTAAACGAGCAGTACTTC. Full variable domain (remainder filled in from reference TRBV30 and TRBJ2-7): SQTIHQWPATLVQPVGSPLSLECTVEGTSNPNLYWYRQAAGRGLQLLFYSVGIGQISSEVPQNLSASRPQDRQFILSSKKLLLSDSGFYLCAWTPGGLNEQYFGPGTRLTVT.

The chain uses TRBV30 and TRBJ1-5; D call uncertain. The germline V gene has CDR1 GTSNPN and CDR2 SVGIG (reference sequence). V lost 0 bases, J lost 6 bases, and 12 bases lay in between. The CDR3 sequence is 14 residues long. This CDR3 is CAWSVPGPGQPQHF. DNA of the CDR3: TGTGCCTGGAGTGTCCCAGGTCCCGGTCAGCCCCAGCATTTT.

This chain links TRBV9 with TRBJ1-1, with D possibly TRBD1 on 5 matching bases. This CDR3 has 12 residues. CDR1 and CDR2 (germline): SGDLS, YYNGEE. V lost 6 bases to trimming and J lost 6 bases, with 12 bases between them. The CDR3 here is CASTSDSAEAFF. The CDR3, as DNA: TGTGCCAGCACTTCAGACAGTGCTGAAGCTTTCTTT.

The CDR3, as DNA: TGTGCCAGCGCGGGGGAGACCCAGTACTTC. The encoded protein is CASAGETQYF. This chain uses TRBV9 with TRBJ2-5, with D tentatively TRBD2 (6 bases). The V and J ends lost 7 bases and 5 bases respectively, with 6 bases between them. The CDR3 sequence is 10 residues long. The germline V gene has CDR1 SGDLS and CDR2 YYNGEE. The whole variable domain, filled in from reference TRBV9 and TRBJ2-5, reads DSGVTQTPKHLITATGQRVTLRCSPRSGDLSVYWYQQSLDQGLQFLIQYYNGEERAKGNILERFSAQQFPDLHSELNLSSLELGDSALYFCASAGETQYFGPGTRLLVL.

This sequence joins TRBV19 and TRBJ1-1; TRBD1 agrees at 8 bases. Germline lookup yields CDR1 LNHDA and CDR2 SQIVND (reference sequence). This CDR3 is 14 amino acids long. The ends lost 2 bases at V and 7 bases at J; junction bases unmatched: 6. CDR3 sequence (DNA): TGTGCCAGTAGTATATGGACAGGGAACGTTGAAGCTTTCTTT. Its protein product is CASSIWTGNVEAFF.

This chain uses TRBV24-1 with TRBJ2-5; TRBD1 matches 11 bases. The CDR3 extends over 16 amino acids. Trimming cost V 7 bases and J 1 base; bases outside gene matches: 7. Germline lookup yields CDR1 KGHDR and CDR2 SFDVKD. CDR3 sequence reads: CATSPGTGGIQETQYF. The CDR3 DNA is TGTGCCACCAGCCCCGGGACAGGGGGAATCCAAGAGACCCAGTACTTC.

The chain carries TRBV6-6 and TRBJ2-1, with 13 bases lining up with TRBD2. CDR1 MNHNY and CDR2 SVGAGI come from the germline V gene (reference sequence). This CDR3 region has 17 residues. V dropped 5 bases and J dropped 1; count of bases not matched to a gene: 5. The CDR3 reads CASSPRTSGSSYNEQFF. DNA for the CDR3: TGTGCCAGCAGTCCGCGGACTAGCGGGAGTTCCTACAATGAGCAGTTCTTC.

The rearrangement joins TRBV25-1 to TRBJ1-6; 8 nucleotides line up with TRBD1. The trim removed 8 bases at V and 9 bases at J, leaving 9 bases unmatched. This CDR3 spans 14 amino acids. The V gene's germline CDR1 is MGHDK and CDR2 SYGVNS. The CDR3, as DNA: TGTGCCAGCGGCCAAACAGGGGGTAGTTCACCCCTCCACTTT. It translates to CASGQTGGSSPLHF.